Below, 13 T cell receptor beta chains from the same sample are listed, as sequenced in a study of blood T cells in healthy people across ages (dated by TCRdb to between 2014 and 2016). Libraries came from 5' RACE. Sequencing instrument: Illumina HiSeq 2500. A second roughly 6 to 12 cycle PCR used a sample-barcoded 5' primer and a J-beta primer mix. TCRdb reran the public reads through fastp at Q25 and MiXCR, keeping productive beta chains. When rows share a CDR3 protein, they turn into one entry using the most common DNA and genes. The sample records approximately 350,000 distinct CDR3 sequences, 45% to 65% of which are singletons. The ten largest clonotypes hold 51% of the sample. Sequencing input: blood. The source of these receptors is a man in his fifties or sixties in good health.

The J gene is TRBJ1-4, the V gene TRBV16; D is uncertain. Deletions cut 1 base from V and 5 bases from J, with 5 bases between. Germline-derived CDR1 and CDR2 are KGHSY and FQNENV. The CDR3 sequence is 13 residues long. The CDR3 protein is CASSQLQNEKLFF. The CDR3 nucleotides are TGTGCCAGCAGCCAATTACAGAATGAAAAACTGTTTTTT.

This clonotype was found a few times. The V gene is TRBV29-1, the J gene TRBJ2-4, with 8 bases identical to TRBD2. The better agreement between TRBJ2-7 and the DNA end casts doubt on the J call. The germline V gene encodes CDR1 SQVTM and CDR2 ANQGSEA. The CDR3 spans 13 residues. CDR3 amino acids: CSVLLGLGGEQYF. CDR3 in DNA: TGCAGCGTTCTTTTGGGACTAGGTGGCGAGCAGTACTTC.

The chain uses TRBV28 and TRBJ2-1; TRBD2 matches 10 bases. Germline CDR1 MDHEN, CDR2 SYDVKM. This CDR3 has 15 residues. V gave up 5 bases and J gave up 5 bases; unmatched junction bases: 6. The chain's CDR3 is CASSPSGRAHNEQFF. The DNA for the CDR3 is TGTGCCAGCAGTCCCAGCGGGAGGGCACACAATGAGCAGTTCTTC.

The table lists this clonotype with a few counts. A single base separates this from a much larger clone, so it may be a read error. This chain links TRBV7-9 with TRBJ2-7; D may be TRBD2 (5 bases). Germline CDR1 reads SEHNR; CDR2 reads FQNEAQ (reference sequence). CDR3 length equals 14 residues. The ends were cut back, 5 bases at V and 7 bases at J, with 18 bases in the middle. DNA for the CDR3: TGTGCCAGCAGCCCCCCGGGGAGTGCGAATGAGCAGTACTTC. It is translated as CASSPPGSANEQYF. Supplemented by reference TRBV7-9 and TRBJ2-7, the full variable domain reads DTGVSQNPRHKITKRGQNVTFRCDPISEHNRLYWYRQTLGQGPEFLTYFQNEAQLEKSRLLSDRFSAERPKGSFSTLEIQRTEQGDSAMYLCASSPPGSANEQYFGPGTRLTVT.

The rearrangement links TRBV24-1 to TRBJ2-3; weak D call: TRBD2 (6 bases). The V gene lost 2 bases and the J gene lost 1 base, with 15 bases spanning the gap. The CDR3 loop spans 17 amino acids. CDR1 and CDR2 from the germline V gene are KGHDR and SFDVKD. This CDR3 reads CATSDSLSGWGTDTQYF. CDR3 in DNA: TGTGCCACCAGTGATTCCCTTAGCGGTTGGGGCACAGATACGCAGTATTTT.

This chain joins TRBV20-1 and TRBJ1-2; 7 bases align to TRBD1. With V trimmed by 5 bases and J by 3 bases, 6 bases remained unmatched. This CDR3 has 13 residues. Germline CDR1 and CDR2: DFQATT and SNEGSKA (reference sequence). The CDR3, as DNA: TGCAGTGCTGCCAGGGGGGCGGACTATGGCTACACCTTC. Translation: CSAARGADYGYTF.

The gene calls are TRBV3-1 and TRBJ2-7, with TRBD2 matching 9 bases. V gave up 2 bases and J gave up 0 bases; unmatched junction bases: 5. CDR3 length: 16 amino acids. CDR1 LGHDT and CDR2 YNNKEL come from the germline V gene (reference sequence). The CDR3 DNA sequence: TGTGCCAGCAGCCAAATAAGCGGGAGGAGCTCCTACGAGCAGTACTTC. It yields the protein CASSQISGRSSYEQYF.

Details on this clonotype: Possible read error: a much larger clone is one base away. V is TRBV7-2 and J is TRBJ2-1; D perhaps matches TRBD2 (5 bases). Germline CDR1 and CDR2: SGHTA and FQGNSA. Trimming removed 5 bases from V and 7 bases from J, with 18 bases in between. This CDR3 spans 15 amino acids. This CDR3 is CASSLKRGERNEQFF. The CDR3 DNA reads as TGTGCCAGCAGCCTAAAGCGTGGGGAGCGGAATGAGCAGTTCTTC.

This clonotype was found a few times. This chain connects TRBV9 to TRBJ2-1; TRBD1 is a possible D gene (5 bases). Per germline, CDR1 SGDLS and CDR2 YYNGEE. The CDR3 has 14 amino acids. The ends were cut back, 7 bases at V and 4 bases at J, with 15 bases in the middle. In nucleotides, the CDR3 is TGTGCCAGCGCGCTGGGGCGGCTTTACAATGAGCAGTTCTTC. Protein sequence: CASALGRLYNEQFF. Supplemented by reference TRBV9 and TRBJ2-1, the full variable domain reads DSGVTQTPKHLITATGQRVTLRCSPRSGDLSVYWYQQSLDQGLQFLIQYYNGEERAKGNILERFSAQQFPDLHSELNLSSLELGDSALYFCASALGRLYNEQFFGPGTRLTVL.

This rearrangement joins TRBV3-1 to TRBJ1-2; 8 nucleotides align to TRBD1. V shed 4 bases and J 4 bases; nucleotides not matched to a gene: 5. The CDR3 is 14 residues long. Germline-derived CDR1 and CDR2 are LGHDT and YNNKEL (reference sequence). The CDR3 sequence is CASSRPGQVYGYTF. CDR3 DNA sequence: TGTGCCAGCAGCCGTCCGGGACAGGTCTATGGCTACACCTTC.

The chain employs TRBV6-2 or TRBV6-3 and TRBJ2-1; the match to TRBD2 covers 7 bases. Germline trimming cut 2 bases from V and 8 bases from J; bases unmatched to any gene: 9. Germline V gene lookup returns CDR1 MNHEY and CDR2 SVGEGT. This CDR3 is built from 15 residues. The CDR3 is CASSYGFSGGDEQFF. The DNA for the CDR3 is TGTGCCAGCAGTTACGGGTTTTCGGGAGGAGATGAGCAGTTCTTC.

J is TRBJ2-1 and V is TRBV5-1; 11 bases fit TRBD2. This CDR3 has 14 residues. Per the germline V gene, CDR1 is SGHRS and CDR2 is YFSETQ. Germline trimming cut 6 bases from V and 7 bases from J; bases unmatched to any gene: 6. The CDR3 DNA reads as TGCGCCAGCACCGTGACTAGCGGGGTAAATGAGCAGTTCTTC. As protein: CASTVTSGVNEQFF.

The rearrangement links TRBV10-3 to TRBJ2-5; D is unresolved. The length of the CDR3 is 16 residues. Trimming shortened V by 2 bases and J by 0 bases, and 13 bases separated the two germline ends. The germline V gene encodes CDR1 ENHRY and CDR2 SYGVKD. As DNA, the CDR3 is TGTGCCATCAGTGAGGCAGGACCAACGAACCAAGAGACCCAGTACTTC. This gives the protein CAISEAGPTNQETQYF.